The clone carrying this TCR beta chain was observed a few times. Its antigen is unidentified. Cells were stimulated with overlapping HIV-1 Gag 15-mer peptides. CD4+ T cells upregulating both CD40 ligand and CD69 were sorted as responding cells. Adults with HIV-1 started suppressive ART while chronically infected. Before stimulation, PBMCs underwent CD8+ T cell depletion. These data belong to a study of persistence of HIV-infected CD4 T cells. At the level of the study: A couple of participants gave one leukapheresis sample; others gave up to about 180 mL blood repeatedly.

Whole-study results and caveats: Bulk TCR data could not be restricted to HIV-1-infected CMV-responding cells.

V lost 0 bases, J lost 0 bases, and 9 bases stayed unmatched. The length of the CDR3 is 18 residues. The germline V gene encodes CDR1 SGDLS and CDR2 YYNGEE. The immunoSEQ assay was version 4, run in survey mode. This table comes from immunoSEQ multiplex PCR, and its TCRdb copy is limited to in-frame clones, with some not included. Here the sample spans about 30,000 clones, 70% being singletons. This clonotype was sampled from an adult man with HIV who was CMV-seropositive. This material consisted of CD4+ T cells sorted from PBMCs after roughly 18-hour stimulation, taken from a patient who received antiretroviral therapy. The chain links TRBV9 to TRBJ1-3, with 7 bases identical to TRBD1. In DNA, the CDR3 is TGTGCCAGCAGCGTAGCTCCGGGACAGTCCCTCTCTGGAAACACCATATATTTT. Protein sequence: CASSVAPGQSLSGNTIYF.